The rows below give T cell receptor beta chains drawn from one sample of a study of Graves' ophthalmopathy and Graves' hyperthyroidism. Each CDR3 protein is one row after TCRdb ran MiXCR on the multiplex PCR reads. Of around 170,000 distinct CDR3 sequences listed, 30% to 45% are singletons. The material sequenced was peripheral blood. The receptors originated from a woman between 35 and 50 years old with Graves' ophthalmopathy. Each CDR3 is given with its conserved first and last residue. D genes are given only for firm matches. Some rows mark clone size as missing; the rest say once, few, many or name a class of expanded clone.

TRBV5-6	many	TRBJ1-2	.	TGTGCCAGCAGCTTACGGGACGTCAGTTCTGGCTACACCTTC	CASSLRDVSSGYTF
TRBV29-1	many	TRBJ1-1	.	TGCAGCGTTACAGGGCCCCGGGCTGAAGCTTTCTTT	CSVTGPRAEAFF
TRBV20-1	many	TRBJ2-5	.	TGCACTGGGGGGTTACAAGAGACCCAGTACTTC	CTGGLQETQYF
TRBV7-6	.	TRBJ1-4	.	TGTGCCAGCAGCTTCCGCTCAGGGACGGAAGAACTGTTTTTT	CASSFRSGTEELFF
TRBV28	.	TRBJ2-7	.	TGTGCCAGCACCTATCCAACGGGACACGGACCCTACGAGCAGTACTTC	CASTYPTGHGPYEQYF
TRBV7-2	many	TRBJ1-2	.	TGTGCCAGCAGCTTAGGGTCTGGGAGATCGGACTATGGCTACACCTTC	CASSLGSGRSDYGYTF
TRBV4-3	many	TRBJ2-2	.	TGCGCCAGCAGCCAAGATATTGCCGGGGAGCTGTTTTTT	CASSQDIAGELFF
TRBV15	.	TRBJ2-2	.	TGTGCCACCGAGGTGGGGTATGGCGGGGAGCTGTTTTTT	CATEVGYGGELFF
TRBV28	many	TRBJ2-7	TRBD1	TGTGCCAGCAGTACCACAGGGGGCCTGGCCTACGAGCAGTACTTC	CASSTTGGLAYEQYF
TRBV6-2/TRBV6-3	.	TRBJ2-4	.	TGTGCCAGCAGTTACTCTACCCAAAACATTCAGTACTTC	CASSYSTQNIQYF
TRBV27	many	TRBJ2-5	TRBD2	TGTGCCAGCAGTGTGTGGGGGGGGTTGATGGAGACCCAGTACTTC	CASSVWGGLMETQYF
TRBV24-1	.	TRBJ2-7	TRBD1	TGTGCCACCAGTGACTCGGGACAGCTCGAGCAGTACTTC	CATSDSGQLEQYF
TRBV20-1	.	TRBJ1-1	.	TGCAGTGCTAGAGGTCCCCACCGCGCTGAAGCTTTCTTT	CSARGPHRAEAFF
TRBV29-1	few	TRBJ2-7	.	TGCAGCGTTGAAGGACAATCCTACGAGCAGTACTTC	CSVEGQSYEQYF
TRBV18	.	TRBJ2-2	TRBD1	TGTGCCAGCTCAACCCCGACAGGGGCCCGGCCCGGGGAGCTGTTTTTT	CASSTPTGARPGELFF
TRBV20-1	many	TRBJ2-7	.	TGCAGTGCGAATGGGCAGAGCTTTTACGAGCAGTACTTC	CSANGQSFYEQYF
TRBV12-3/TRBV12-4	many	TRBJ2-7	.	TGTGCCAGCAGTTTGGGGCGACCCCCTGGCCCTTACGAGCAGTACTTC	CASSLGRPPGPYEQYF
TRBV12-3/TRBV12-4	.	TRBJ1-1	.	TGTGCCAGCGCGGACGGCCGAGACATGAACACTGAAGCTTTCTTT	CASADGRDMNTEAFF
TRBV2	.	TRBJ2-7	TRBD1	TGTGCCAGCAGTCGGGACAGGGGGTTAAACGAGCAGTACTTC	CASSRDRGLNEQYF
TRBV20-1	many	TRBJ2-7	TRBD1	TGCAGTGCTAGTGGGGCAGGGGGAGACTACGAGCAGTACTTC	CSASGAGGDYEQYF
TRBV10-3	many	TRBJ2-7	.	TGTGCCATCAGTGAGTTAAACTCCTACGAGCAGTACTTC	CAISELNSYEQYF
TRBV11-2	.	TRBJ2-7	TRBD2	TGTGCCAGCACCGCGACGGCGGGAGGGTTCTACGAGCAGTACTTC	CASTATAGGFYEQYF
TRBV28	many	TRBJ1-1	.	TGTGCCAGCCAACTGCTGGGTGAAGCTTTCTTT	CASQLLGEAFF